This entry is about one T cell receptor (beta chain). Clones were sequenced by immunoSEQ multiplex PCR, and TCRdb holds only the in-frame ones, with some missing. The sample lists about 160,000 clones, 89% occurring once. Germline V gene lookup returns CDR1 ENHRY and CDR2 SYGVKD. The V and J ends lost 8 bases and 7 bases respectively, with 21 bases between them. The CDR3 spans 14 residues. This entry belongs to a study of T cell responses to AZD1222 COVID-19 vaccine. The source was peripheral blood, collected on day 0 of AZD1222 vaccination. This receptor was identified in an adult in good health. V usage is TRBV10-3 and J usage is TRBJ2-7, with TRBD1 as a possible D gene (6 bases). CDR3 sequence (DNA): TGTGCCATCTGGCCGGGGACACCTTCGGGGGAGCAGTACTTC. It specifies CAIWPGTPSGEQYF.